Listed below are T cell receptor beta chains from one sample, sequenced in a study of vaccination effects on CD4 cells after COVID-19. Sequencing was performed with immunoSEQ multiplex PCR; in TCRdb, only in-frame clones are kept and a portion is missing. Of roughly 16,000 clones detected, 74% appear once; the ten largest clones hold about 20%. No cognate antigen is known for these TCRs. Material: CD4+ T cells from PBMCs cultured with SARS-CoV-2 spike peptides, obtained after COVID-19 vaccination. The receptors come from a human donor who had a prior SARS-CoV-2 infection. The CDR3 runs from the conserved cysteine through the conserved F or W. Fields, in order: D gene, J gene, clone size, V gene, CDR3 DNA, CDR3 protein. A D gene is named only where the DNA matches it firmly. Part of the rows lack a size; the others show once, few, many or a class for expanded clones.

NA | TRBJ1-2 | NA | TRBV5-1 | TGCGCCAGCAGCCCAGGACAGAGCTATGGCTACACCTTC | CASSPGQSYGYTF
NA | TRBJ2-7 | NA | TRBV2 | TGTGCCAGCAGTAGGGAAACAACCTACGAGCAGTACTTC | CASSRETTYEQYF
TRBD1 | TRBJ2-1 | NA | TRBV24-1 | TGTGCCACCAGTGATTCGGCAGGGGGTAACCGCTTTAGATCCTACAATGAGCAGTTCTTC | CATSDSAGGNRFRSYNEQFF
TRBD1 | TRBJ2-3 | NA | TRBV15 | TGTGCCACCAGCAGCCCGACAGGGGACGGCACAGATACGCAGTATTTT | CATSSPTGDGTDTQYF
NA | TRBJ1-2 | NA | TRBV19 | TGTGCCAGTAGGGAGGTCAACACGGCGGTTGGCTACACCTTC | CASREVNTAVGYTF
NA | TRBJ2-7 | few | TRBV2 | TGTGCCAGCGGTTCTTACTACGAGCAGTACTTC | CASGSYYEQYF
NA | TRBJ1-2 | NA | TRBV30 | TGTGCAAAAGGAGGGGCATTTACGGGTGCTGATGGCTACACCTTC | CAKGGAFTGADGYTF
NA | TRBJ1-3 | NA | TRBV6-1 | TGTGCCAGCAGTGAAACTGGAAACACCATATATTTT | CASSETGNTIYF
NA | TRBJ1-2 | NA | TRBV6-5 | TGTGCCAGCGGCTTGCTGGCTAACTATGGCTACACCTTC | CASGLLANYGYTF
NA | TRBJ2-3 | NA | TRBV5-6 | TGTGCCAGCAGCCTGGGCAGGGGCAGTCGCACAGATACGCAGTATTTT | CASSLGRGSRTDTQYF
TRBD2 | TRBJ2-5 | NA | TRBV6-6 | TGTGCCAGCAGTCTACTTGGATCGGGACTAGTCCAAGAGACCCAGTACTTC | CASSLLGSGLVQETQYF
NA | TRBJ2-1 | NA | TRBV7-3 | TGTGCCAGCAGCTTCTCCGGGGACTACAATGAGCAGTTCTTC | CASSFSGDYNEQFF
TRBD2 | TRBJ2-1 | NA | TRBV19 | TGTGCCAGTAGTATCGGGGGGGACCCTGCCTACAATGAGCAGTTCTTC | CASSIGGDPAYNEQFF
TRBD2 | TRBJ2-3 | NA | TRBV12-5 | TGTGCTAGTGTCCCCCCTAGCGGGACAGCAGATACGCAGTATTTT | CASVPPSGTADTQYF
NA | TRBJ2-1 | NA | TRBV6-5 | TGTGCCAGCAGAACCGGCTCCCCCTACAATGAGCAGTTCTTC | CASRTGSPYNEQFF
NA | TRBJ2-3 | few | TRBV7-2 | TGTGCCAGCAGCTCCACTTCGGTCCTCCCAGATACGCAGTATTTT | CASSSTSVLPDTQYF
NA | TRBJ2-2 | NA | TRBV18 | TGTGCCAGCTCAGAGTCGGCCGGGGAGCTGTTTTTT | CASSESAGELFF
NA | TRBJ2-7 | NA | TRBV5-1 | TGCGCCAGCAGCTTAGACCCGAATCTTGAGCAGTACTTC | CASSLDPNLEQYF
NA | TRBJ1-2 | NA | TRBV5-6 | TGTGCCAGCAGGACCTGGGACGTATCCCCACCATACACCTTC | CASRTWDVSPPYTF
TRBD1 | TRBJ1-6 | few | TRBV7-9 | TGTGCCAGCAGCGTGACAGGGGACGCACCCCTCCACTTT | CASSVTGDAPLHF
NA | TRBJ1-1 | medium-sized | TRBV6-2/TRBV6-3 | TGTGCCAGCAGTTACCCCGGCGGCGGGGAAGGAGGGACTGAAGCTTTCTTT | CASSYPGGGEGGTEAFF
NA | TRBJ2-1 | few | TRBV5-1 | TGCGCCAGCAGCTTGGAGGGGATCTCCTACAATGAGCAGTTCTTC | CASSLEGISYNEQFF
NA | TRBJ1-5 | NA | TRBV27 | TGTGCCAGCAGTCCGCTGGGGCAGCGAGTACAGCCCCAGCATTTT | CASSPLGQRVQPQHF
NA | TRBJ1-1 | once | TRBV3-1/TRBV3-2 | TGTGCCAGCAGCCAAGGGGAGCGGAGGGAAGCTTTCTTT | CASSQGERREAFF
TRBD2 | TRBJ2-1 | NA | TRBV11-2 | TGTGCCAGCAGGAATTACCGGACTAGCGGGAGTGATGAGCAGTTCTTC | CASRNYRTSGSDEQFF
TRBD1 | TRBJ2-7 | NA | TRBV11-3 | TGTGCCAGCAGCCGTTTCTCAGGGGGCTCGTACGAGCAGTACTTC | CASSRFSGGSYEQYF
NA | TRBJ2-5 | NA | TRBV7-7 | TGTGCTAGCAGCTTAGGTTGGCAAGAGACCCAGTACTTC | CASSLGWQETQYF
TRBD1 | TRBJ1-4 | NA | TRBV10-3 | TGTGCCATCAGGGGGGACAGGTTTAATGAAAAACTGTTTTTT | CAIRGDRFNEKLFF
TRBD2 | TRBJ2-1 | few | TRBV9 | TGTGCCAGCAGCAATCTAGCGGGGAAGTACAATGAGCAGTTCTTC | CASSNLAGKYNEQFF
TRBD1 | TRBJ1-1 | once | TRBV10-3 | TGTGCCACCGCACCCGGGACAGGGACTAACACTGAAGCTTTCTTT | CATAPGTGTNTEAFF
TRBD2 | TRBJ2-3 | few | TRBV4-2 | TGTGCCAGCAGCACACGACTAGCGGGGGCGCAGCTAGCAGCGACGCAGTATTTT | CASSTRLAGAQLAATQYF
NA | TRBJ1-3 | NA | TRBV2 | TGTGCCAGCAGTTCATATGGGGGATCTGGAAACACCATATATTTT | CASSSYGGSGNTIYF
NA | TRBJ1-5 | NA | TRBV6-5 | TGTGCCAGCCAAGAGAGTGTGGGGGGACATCAGCCCCAGCATTTT | CASQESVGGHQPQHF
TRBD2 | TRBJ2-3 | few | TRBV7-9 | TGTGCCAGCAGCTTCCGCGGACTAGCCGACGCCACGAATACGCAGTATTTT | CASSFRGLADATNTQYF
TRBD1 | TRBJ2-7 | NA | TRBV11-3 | TGTGCCAGCAGCCCGTCCTCCGGGACAGGGGGCGACGAGCAGTACTTC | CASSPSSGTGGDEQYF
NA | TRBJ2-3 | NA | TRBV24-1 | TGTGCCACCAGTGTGGGAGCGACAGATACGCAGTATTTT | CATSVGATDTQYF
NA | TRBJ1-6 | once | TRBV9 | TGTGCCAGCAGCCCCAACGGCGGGTTTAATTCACCCCTCCACTTT | CASSPNGGFNSPLHF
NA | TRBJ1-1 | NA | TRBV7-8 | TGTGCCAGCAGCTTAGTTGGGGGGAACACTGAAGCTTTCTTT | CASSLVGGNTEAFF
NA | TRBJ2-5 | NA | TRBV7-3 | TGTGCCAGCAGCAAAGAGGTCCAAGAGACCCAGTACTTC | CASSKEVQETQYF
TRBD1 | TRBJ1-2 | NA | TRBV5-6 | TGTGCCAGCAGCCCGGGACAGGTGGACTACACCTTC | CASSPGQVDYTF